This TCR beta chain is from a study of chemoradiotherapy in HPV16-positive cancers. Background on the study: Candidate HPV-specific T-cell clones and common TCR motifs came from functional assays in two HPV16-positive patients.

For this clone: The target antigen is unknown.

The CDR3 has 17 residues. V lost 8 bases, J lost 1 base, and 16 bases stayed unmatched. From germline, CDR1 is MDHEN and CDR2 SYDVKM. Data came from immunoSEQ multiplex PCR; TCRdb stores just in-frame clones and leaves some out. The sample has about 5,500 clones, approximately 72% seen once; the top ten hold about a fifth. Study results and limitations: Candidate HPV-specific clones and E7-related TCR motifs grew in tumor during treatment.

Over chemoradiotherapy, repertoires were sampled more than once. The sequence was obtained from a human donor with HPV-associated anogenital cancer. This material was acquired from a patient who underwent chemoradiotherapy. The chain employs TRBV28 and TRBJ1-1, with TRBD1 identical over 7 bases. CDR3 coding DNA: TGTGCCAGCTATCAAATCGGGAGGGGGCAAGAGAACACTGAAGCTTTCTTT. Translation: CASYQIGRGQENTEAFF.